This record concerns one TCR beta chain sequence. Methods used by the authors: Reference gene primer amplification in the assay estimated nucleated cell counts. Clones were sequenced by immunoSEQ multiplex PCR, and TCRdb holds only the in-frame ones, with some missing. The DNA was the basis for D and trimming; V, J and clone size are from that table. In the table there are some 72,000 clones, less than 90% of which are singletons. These data originate in a study of blood T cell repertoires in COVID-19. For the study at large: Samples of COVID-19 (acute and convalescent) were obtained from the United States, Italy and Spain.

Seattle researchers signed up patients amid active infection and tracked them longitudinally. Material: peripheral blood. This sequence was found in a middle-aged man with COVID-19, enrolled during active disease.

The DNA of the CDR3 is TGTGCCAGTCACGTCGGGGACAGGGTAAACACTGAAGCTTTCTTT. It yields the protein CASHVGDRVNTEAFF. This chain connects TRBV28 to TRBJ1-1; 9 bases align to TRBD1. There are 15 residues in the CDR3. Germline V gene lookup returns CDR1 MDHEN and CDR2 SYDVKM. With 9 bases clipped from V and 2 bases from J, the junction kept 10 bases outside the gene matches.